Listed below are T cell receptor beta chains from one sample, sequenced in a study of blood T cell repertoires in COVID-19. Assay used: immunoSEQ multiplex PCR; TCRdb lists only in-frame clones, some missing. The repertoire includes 200,000 to 250,000 clones, 75% to 85% of them detected once, and 7.5% to 8% sits in the top ten. Sequencing used peripheral blood. The receptors were gathered from an elderly woman with COVID-19, enrolled during active disease. Each CDR3 is given with its conserved first and last residue. D genes are given only for firm matches. Where a row states a size, it is once, few, many or the class of an expanded clone; other rows omit it.

V: TRBV9; D: .; size: .; J: TRBJ2-2; CDR3: CASRAGTTHGELFF; DNA: TGTGCCAGCAGGGCCGGGACAACCCACGGGGAGCTGTTTTTT
V: TRBV7-2; D: .; size: .; J: TRBJ1-2; CDR3: CASSLTGHYGYTF; DNA: TGTGCCAGCAGCTTAACAGGTCACTATGGCTACACCTTC
V: TRBV4-2; D: .; size: .; J: TRBJ1-6; CDR3: CASTLDQGTPLHF; DNA: TGTGCCAGCACCCTCGACCAGGGAACACCCCTCCACTTT
V: TRBV28; D: TRBD1; size: .; J: TRBJ1-1; CDR3: CASSPAWDSSNTEAFF; DNA: TGTGCCAGCAGTCCGGCCTGGGACAGTTCGAACACTGAAGCTTTCTTT
V: TRBV30; D: .; size: .; J: TRBJ2-7; CDR3: CAWRLRSGNSYEQYF; DNA: TGTGCCTGGAGGTTACGCTCAGGCAACTCCTACGAGCAGTACTTC
V: TRBV7-8; D: .; size: .; J: TRBJ2-1; CDR3: CASSPSTYQQFF; DNA: TGTGCCAGCAGCCCTAGCACGTATCAGCAGTTCTTC
V: TRBV19; D: TRBD1; size: once; J: TRBJ1-3; CDR3: CASSAGQGALGNTIYF; DNA: TGTGCCAGTAGTGCGGGACAGGGGGCGCTCGGAAACACCATATATTTT
V: TRBV30; D: TRBD1; size: .; J: TRBJ1-5; CDR3: CAWSNQGAGQPQHF; DNA: TGTGCCTGGAGTAATCAGGGGGCAGGTCAGCCCCAGCATTTT
V: TRBV30; D: TRBD1; size: few; J: TRBJ2-7; CDR3: CAWSEPGQATYEQYF; DNA: TGTGCCTGGAGTGAACCGGGACAGGCCACCTACGAGCAGTACTTC
V: TRBV30; D: .; size: .; J: TRBJ1-2; CDR3: CAWTDQGYGYTF; DNA: TGTGCCTGGACGGACCAGGGATATGGCTACACCTTC
V: TRBV3-1/TRBV3-2; D: .; size: .; J: TRBJ1-1; CDR3: CASSPRQNTEAFF; DNA: TGTGCCAGCAGCCCCCGACAGAACACTGAAGCTTTCTTT
V: TRBV5-1; D: TRBD1; size: .; J: TRBJ2-7; CDR3: CASSPPGQGAYEQYF; DNA: TGCGCCAGCAGCCCTCCGGGACAGGGAGCCTACGAGCAGTACTTC
V: TRBV6-5; D: TRBD2; size: .; J: TRBJ2-3; CDR3: CASRRRLAGRNTQYF; DNA: TGTGCCAGCAGGCGTAGACTAGCGGGGCGCAATACGCAGTATTTT
V: TRBV7-6; D: .; size: .; J: TRBJ1-5; CDR3: CASSSGVTANQPQHF; DNA: TGTGCCAGCAGCTCAGGGGTTACCGCCAATCAGCCCCAGCATTTT
V: TRBV2; D: .; size: few; J: TRBJ1-5; CDR3: CASTRQDSNQPQHF; DNA: TGTGCCAGCACTAGACAGGATAGCAATCAGCCCCAGCATTTT
V: TRBV11-3; D: TRBD2; size: few; J: TRBJ2-3; CDR3: CASSLGSGGATDTQYF; DNA: TGTGCCAGCAGCTTAGGTAGCGGGGGGGCCACAGATACGCAGTATTTT
V: TRBV10-3; D: .; size: .; J: TRBJ1-1; CDR3: CAISVRVNTEAFF; DNA: TGTGCCATCAGTGTACGGGTCAACACTGAAGCTTTCTTT
V: TRBV2; D: .; size: .; J: TRBJ1-4; CDR3: CASSERRGATNEKLFF; DNA: TGTGCCAGCAGTGAACGCAGGGGCGCAACTAATGAAAAACTGTTTTTT